This TCR beta chain stems from a study of T cell repertoires in cytomegalovirus infection (dated by TCRdb to between 2018 and 2021). Some background on the complete study: Donor HLA type was relevant to the analysis, because carriage of CMV infection together with the matching HLA type was indicated by public TCR beta signatures.

Measured from the cysteine to the phenylalanine, the CDR3 is 13 residues long. The kept DNA is CDR3 alone, 39 bases in frame from the first base. According to the germline V gene, CDR1 reads SNHLY and CDR2 reads FYNNEI. General findings and caveats noted by the study authors: The ex vivo response was dominated by HLA-C-restricted CMV-specific TCR beta clonotypes, and the single most frequent clonotype in two of eight donors was supplied by these HLA-C-restricted clonotypes. Carriers of CMV infection plus the relevant HLA type were discriminated by the cumulative frequency of public TCR beta family members in the study cohort and in an independent 352-donor cohort.

Sequencing was carried out with an Illumina HiSeq 1500. The public reads were quality trimmed at Q25 with fastp and then assembled into clones with MiXCR by TCRdb, keeping productive beta chains. Each entry merges the rows of one CDR3 protein and shows their most common DNA and genes. The sample yields around 440,000 distinct CDR3 sequences; over 9% were counted once. The ten largest clones represent about 9.4% of the sample. In regard to this clonotype: It lacks a known antigen. This may come from a read error, since a much larger clone is one base off.

The receptor was isolated from a human donor in good health (CMV status not recorded). Some clones in this sample may be carry-over from other donors' samples. The chain links TRBV2 with TRBJ1-2, with the D gene not clear enough to name. The sequencing input was PBMCs. CDR3 reads: CPTLRATNYGYTF. The nucleotides are TGTCCCACTTTGCGCGCGACTAACTATGGCTACACCTTC.